This TCR beta chain originates from a study of T cell responses to AZD1222 COVID-19 vaccine. Overall study findings and caveats: Researchers took repertoire samples only after the peak T cell response had come. Unmutated regions of variants are reportedly targeted by nearly half of spike-specific TCRs.

Germline-derived CDR1 and CDR2 are SQVTM and ANQGSEA. The germline V and J ends were trimmed by 7 bases and 2 bases, with 11 bases remaining between them. This CDR3 comprises 12 residues. The sample holds a few counts of this clone. Its antigen is still unknown. This sample includes further DNA sequences coding for the same CDR3. Measured with immunoSEQ multiplex PCR; TCRdb has only the in-frame clones, and not every one. The sample consists of around 190,000 clones, 90% to 95% of them appearing once. The sequenced sample was peripheral blood, obtained 28 days after the second AZD1222 dose. This sequence was found in an adult who received the AZD1222 COVID-19 vaccine. The J gene is TRBJ1-1, the V gene TRBV29-1; a weak D match, TRBD1 (5 bases). CDR3 region: CSAGAANTEAFF. CDR3 nucleotide sequence: TGCAGCGCTGGGGCCGCTAACACTGAAGCTTTCTTT.